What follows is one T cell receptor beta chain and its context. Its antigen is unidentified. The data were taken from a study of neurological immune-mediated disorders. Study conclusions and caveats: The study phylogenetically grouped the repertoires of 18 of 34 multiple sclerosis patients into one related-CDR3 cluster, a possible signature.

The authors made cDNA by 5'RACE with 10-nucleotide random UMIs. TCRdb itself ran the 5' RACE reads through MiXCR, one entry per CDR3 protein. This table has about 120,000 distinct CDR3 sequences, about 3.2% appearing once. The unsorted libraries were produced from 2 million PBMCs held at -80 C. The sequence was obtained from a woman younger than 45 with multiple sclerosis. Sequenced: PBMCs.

The CDR3 nucleotides are TGTGCCAGCAGTCTACAGGGGGCAGACACTGAAGCTTTCTTT. Translated, it gives CASSLQGADTEAFF. The gene calls are TRBV12-3 or TRBV12-4 and TRBJ1-1; 9 positions match TRBD1. V lost 5 bases to trimming and J lost 3 bases; unmatched junction nucleotides: 4. The CDR3 length is 14 residues.